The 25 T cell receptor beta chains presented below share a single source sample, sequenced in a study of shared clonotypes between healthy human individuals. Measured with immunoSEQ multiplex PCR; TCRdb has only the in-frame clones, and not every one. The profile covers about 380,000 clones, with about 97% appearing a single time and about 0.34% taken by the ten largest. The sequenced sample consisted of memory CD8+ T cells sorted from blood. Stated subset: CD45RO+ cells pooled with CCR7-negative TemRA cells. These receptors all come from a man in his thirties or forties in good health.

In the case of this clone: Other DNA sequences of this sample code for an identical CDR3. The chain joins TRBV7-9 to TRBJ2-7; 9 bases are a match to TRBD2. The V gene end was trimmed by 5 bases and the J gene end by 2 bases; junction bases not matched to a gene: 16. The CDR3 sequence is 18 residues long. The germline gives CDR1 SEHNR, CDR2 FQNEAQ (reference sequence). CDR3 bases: TGTGCCAGCAGCACGACTAGCGGTGTGGAAGCACGGGCCTACGAGCAGTACTTC. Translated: CASSTTSGVEARAYEQYF.

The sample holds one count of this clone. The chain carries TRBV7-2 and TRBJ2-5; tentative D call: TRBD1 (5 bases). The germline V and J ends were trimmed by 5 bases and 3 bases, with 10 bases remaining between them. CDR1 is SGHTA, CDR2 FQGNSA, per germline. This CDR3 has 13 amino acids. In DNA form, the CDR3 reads TGTGCCAGCAGCCCTTCCAGGGAAGAGACCCAGTACTTC. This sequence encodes CASSPSREETQYF.

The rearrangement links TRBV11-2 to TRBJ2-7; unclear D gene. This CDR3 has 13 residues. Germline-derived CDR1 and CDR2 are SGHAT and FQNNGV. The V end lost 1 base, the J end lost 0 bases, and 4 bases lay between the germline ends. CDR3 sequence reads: CASSLGRSYEQYF. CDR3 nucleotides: TGTGCCAGCAGCTTAGGTCGCTCCTACGAGCAGTACTTC.

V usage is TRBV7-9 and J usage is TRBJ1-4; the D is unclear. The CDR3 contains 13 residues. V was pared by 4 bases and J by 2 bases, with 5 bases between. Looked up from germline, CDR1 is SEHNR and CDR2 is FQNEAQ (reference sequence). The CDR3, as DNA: TGTGCCAGCAGCTCCTGGACTAATGAAAAACTGTTTTTT. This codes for CASSSWTNEKLFF.

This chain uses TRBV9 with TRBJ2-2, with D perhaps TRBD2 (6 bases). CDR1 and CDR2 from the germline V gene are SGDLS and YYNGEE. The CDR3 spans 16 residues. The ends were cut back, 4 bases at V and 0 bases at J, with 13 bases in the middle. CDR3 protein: CASSPRGRSNTGELFF. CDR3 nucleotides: TGTGCCAGCAGCCCTCGGGGGAGGTCGAACACCGGGGAGCTGTTTTTT.

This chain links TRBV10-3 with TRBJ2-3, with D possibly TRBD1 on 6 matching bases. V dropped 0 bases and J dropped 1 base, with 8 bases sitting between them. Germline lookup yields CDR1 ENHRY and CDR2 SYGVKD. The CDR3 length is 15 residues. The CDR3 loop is CAISESKGGTDTQYF. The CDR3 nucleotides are TGTGCCATCAGTGAGTCTAAGGGGGGCACAGATACGCAGTATTTT.

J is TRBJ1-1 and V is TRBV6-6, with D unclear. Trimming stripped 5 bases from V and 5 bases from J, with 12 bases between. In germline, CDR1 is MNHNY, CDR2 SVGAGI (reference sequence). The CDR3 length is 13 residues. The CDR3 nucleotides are TGTGCCAGCAGTGACTTGGGGAGAACTGAAGCTTTCTTT. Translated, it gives CASSDLGRTEAFF.

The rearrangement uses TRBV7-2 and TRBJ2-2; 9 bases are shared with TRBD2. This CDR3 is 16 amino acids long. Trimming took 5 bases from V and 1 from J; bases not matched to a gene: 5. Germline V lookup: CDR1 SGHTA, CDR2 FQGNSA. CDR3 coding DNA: TGTGCCAGCAGCCCGGGTAGCGGGAGGAACACCGGGGAGCTGTTTTTT. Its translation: CASSPGSGRNTGELFF.

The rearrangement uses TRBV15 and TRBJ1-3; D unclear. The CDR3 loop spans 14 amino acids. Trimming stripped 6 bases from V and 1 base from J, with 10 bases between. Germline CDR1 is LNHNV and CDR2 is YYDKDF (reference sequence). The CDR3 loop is CATSRQSSGNTIYF. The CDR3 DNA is TGTGCCACCAGTCGTCAGAGTTCTGGAAACACCATATATTTT.

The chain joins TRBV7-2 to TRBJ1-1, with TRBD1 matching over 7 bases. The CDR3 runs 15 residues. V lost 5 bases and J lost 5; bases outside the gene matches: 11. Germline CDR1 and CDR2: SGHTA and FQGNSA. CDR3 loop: CASSVMTGLATEAFF. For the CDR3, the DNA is TGTGCCAGCAGCGTAATGACAGGGCTTGCGACTGAAGCTTTCTTT.

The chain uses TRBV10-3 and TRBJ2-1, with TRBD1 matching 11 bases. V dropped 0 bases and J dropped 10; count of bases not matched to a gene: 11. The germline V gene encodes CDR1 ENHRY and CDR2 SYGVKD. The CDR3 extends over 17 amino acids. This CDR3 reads CAISESIFSDRGLEQFF. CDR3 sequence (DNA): TGTGCCATCAGTGAGTCGATCTTTTCGGACAGGGGGCTCGAGCAGTTCTTC.

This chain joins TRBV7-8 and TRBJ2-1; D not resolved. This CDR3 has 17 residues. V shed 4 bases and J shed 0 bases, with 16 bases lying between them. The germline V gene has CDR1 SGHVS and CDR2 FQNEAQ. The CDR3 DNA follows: TGTGCCAGCAGCTCAACCCCCGACACCCGCTCCTACAATGAGCAGTTCTTC. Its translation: CASSSTPDTRSYNEQFF. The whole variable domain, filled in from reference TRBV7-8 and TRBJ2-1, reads GAGVSQSPRYKVAKRGQDVALRCDPISGHVSLFWYQQALGQGPEFLTYFQNEAQLDKSGLPSDRFFAERPEGSVSTLKIQRTQQEDSAVYLCASSSTPDTRSYNEQFFGPGTRLTVL.

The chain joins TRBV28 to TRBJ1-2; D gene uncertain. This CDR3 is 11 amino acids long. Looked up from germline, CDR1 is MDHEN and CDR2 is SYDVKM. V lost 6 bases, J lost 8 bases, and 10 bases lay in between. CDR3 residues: CASRIREGYTF. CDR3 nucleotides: TGTGCCAGCAGGATCCGGGAAGGCTACACCTTC.

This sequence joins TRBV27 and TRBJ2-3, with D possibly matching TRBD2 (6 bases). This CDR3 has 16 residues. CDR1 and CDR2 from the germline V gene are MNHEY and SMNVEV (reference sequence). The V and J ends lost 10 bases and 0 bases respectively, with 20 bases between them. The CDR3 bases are TGTGCCACCTCGGAGCTAGCGCCACTTAGCACAGATACGCAGTATTTT. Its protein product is CATSELAPLSTDTQYF.

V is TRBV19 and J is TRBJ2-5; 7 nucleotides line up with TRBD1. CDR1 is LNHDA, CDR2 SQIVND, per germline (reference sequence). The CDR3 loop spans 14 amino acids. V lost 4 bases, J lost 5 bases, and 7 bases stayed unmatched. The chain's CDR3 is CASSRSGTVETQYF. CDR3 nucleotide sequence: TGTGCCAGTAGTAGATCCGGGACAGTCGAGACCCAGTACTTC.

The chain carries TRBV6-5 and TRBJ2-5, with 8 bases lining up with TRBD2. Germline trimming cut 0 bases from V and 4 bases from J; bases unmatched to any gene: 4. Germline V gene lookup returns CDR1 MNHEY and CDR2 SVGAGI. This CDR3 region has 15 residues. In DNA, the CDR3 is TGTGCCAGCAGTTACTCAGGGACTAGGATAGAGACCCAGTACTTC. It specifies CASSYSGTRIETQYF.

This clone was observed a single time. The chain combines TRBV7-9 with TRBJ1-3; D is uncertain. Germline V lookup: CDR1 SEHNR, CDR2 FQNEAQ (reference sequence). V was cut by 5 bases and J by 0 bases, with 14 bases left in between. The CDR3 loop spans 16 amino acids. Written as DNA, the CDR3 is TGTGCCAGCAGCCGGGGTTCGGTGGGCTCTGGAAACACCATATATTTT. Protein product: CASSRGSVGSGNTIYF. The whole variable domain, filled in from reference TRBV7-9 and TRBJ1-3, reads DTGVSQNPRHKITKRGQNVTFRCDPISEHNRLYWYRQTLGQGPEFLTYFQNEAQLEKSRLLSDRFSAERPKGSFSTLEIQRTEQGDSAMYLCASSRGSVGSGNTIYFGEGSWLTVV.

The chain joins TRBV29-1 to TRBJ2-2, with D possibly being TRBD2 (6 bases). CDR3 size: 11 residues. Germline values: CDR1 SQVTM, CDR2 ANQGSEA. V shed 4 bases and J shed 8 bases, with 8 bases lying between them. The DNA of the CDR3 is TGCAGCGTTGGGAGGGGAGGGGAGCTGTTTTTT. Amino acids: CSVGRGGELFF.

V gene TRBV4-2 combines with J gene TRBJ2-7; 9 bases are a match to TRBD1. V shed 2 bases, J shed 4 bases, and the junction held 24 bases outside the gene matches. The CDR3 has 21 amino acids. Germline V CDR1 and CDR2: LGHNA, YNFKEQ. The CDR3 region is CASSQPKGTGLMRSHSYEQYF. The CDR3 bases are TGTGCCAGCAGCCAACCGAAGGGGACAGGGTTGATGAGATCCCACTCTTACGAGCAGTACTTC.

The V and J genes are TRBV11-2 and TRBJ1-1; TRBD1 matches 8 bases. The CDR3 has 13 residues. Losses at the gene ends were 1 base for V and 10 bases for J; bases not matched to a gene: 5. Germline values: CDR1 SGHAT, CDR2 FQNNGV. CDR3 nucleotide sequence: TGTGCCAGCAGCTTAGGAGGACAGGGTGGAGCTTTCTTT. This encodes CASSLGGQGGAFF. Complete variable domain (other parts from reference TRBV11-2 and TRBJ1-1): EAGVAQSPRYKIIEKRQSVAFWCNPISGHATLYWYQQILGQGPKLLIQFQNNGVVDDSQLPKDRFSAERLKGVDSTLKIQPAKLEDSAVYLCASSLGGQGGAFFGQGTRLTVV.

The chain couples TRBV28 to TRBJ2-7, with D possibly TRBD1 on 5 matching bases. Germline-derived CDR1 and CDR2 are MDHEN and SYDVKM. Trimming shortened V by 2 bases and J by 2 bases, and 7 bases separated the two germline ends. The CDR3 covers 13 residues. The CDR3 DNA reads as TGTGCCAGCAGTTTAGGGGCCCCCTACGAGCAGTACTTC. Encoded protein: CASSLGAPYEQYF.

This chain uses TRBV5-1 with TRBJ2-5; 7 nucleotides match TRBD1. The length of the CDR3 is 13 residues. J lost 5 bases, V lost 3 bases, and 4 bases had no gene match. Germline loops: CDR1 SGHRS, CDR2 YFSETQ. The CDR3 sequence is CASSSQGWETQYF. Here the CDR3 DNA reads TGCGCCAGCAGCTCACAGGGGTGGGAGACCCAGTACTTC.

CDR3 coding DNA: TGTGCCAGCATCATAGAGCGGGAGGGCACAGATACGCAGTATTTT. This encodes CASIIEREGTDTQYF. The V gene is TRBV6-5, the J gene TRBJ2-3; TRBD2 matches at 9 bases. Germline CDR1 MNHEY, CDR2 SVGAGI. This CDR3 comprises 15 residues. Unmatched junction bases numbered 6, after V lost 7 bases and J lost 1 base.

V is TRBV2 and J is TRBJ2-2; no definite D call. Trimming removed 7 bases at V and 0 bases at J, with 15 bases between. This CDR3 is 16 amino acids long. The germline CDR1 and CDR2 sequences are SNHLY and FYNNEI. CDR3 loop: CASNGIRITNTGELFF. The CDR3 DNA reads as TGTGCCAGCAATGGGATCCGAATTACGAACACCGGGGAGCTGTTTTTT.

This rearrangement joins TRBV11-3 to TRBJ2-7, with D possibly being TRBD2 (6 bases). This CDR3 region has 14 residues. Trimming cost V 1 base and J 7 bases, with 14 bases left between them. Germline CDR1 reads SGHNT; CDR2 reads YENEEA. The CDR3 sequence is CASSLAGSGREQYF. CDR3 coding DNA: TGTGCCAGCAGCTTAGCGGGTAGCGGTAGGGAGCAGTACTTC.